A single sample gave rise to the 19 T cell receptor beta chains below, sequenced in a study of blood T cell repertoires in COVID-19. The protocol was immunoSEQ multiplex PCR, while the TCRdb copy is restricted to in-frame clones and leaves out a portion. Of about 170,000 clones detected, approximately 90% appear once; the ten largest clones hold about a quarter. Sample: peripheral blood. Receptors were obtained from a man in his sixties with acute or convalescent COVID-19.

The chain combines TRBV4-2 with TRBJ1-2; 7 bases agree with TRBD1. The germline V gene has CDR1 LGHNA and CDR2 YNFKEQ. This CDR3 has 15 residues. V lost 0 bases, J lost 8 bases, and 9 bases stayed unmatched. DNA of the CDR3: TGTGCCAGCAGCCAAGAAGGGATAGGAGGGGGCGGCTACACCTTC. Translation: CASSQEGIGGGGYTF.

This CDR3 is CASSPGTGDSPLHF. CDR3 in DNA: TGTGCCAGCAGCCCCGGGACAGGGGATTCACCCCTCCACTTT. The chain is built from TRBV7-3 and TRBJ1-6; TRBD1 agrees at 10 bases. J was trimmed by 8 bases and V by 5 bases; bases with no gene match: 3. CDR1 is SGHTA and CDR2 is FQGTGA in the germline V gene. This CDR3 region has 14 residues.

The chain carries TRBV5-5 and TRBJ2-2; TRBD1 agrees at 8 bases. V was pared by 3 bases and J by 6 bases, with 7 bases of the junction left unmatched. The CDR3 has 15 residues. Germline V gene data show CDR1 as SGHKS and CDR2 as YYEKEE (reference sequence). CDR3 loop: CASSSMDRESGELFF. The CDR3 bases are TGTGCCAGCAGCTCTATGGACAGGGAATCCGGGGAGCTGTTTTTT.

V is TRBV2 and J is TRBJ1-4; 9 nucleotides agree with TRBD1. Germline CDR1 is SNHLY and CDR2 is FYNNEI. CDR3 length: 14 residues. The trim removed 3 bases at V and 8 bases at J, leaving 4 bases unmatched. The CDR3 here is CASSDGQGQEKLFF. CDR3 DNA: TGTGCCAGCAGTGACGGACAGGGGCAAGAAAAACTGTTTTTT.

This chain connects TRBV15 to TRBJ2-2, with 7 bases matching TRBD2. This CDR3 is built from 15 residues. The V gene end was trimmed by 3 bases and the J gene end by 2 bases; junction bases not matched to a gene: 3. CDR1 and CDR2 from the germline V gene are LNHNV and YYDKDF (reference sequence). The CDR3: CATSRGGINTGELFF. As DNA, the CDR3 is TGTGCCACCAGCAGGGGAGGGATTAACACCGGGGAGCTGTTTTTT.

V usage is TRBV6-5 and J usage is TRBJ2-2; TRBD2 matches at 8 bases. The germline V gene has CDR1 MNHEY and CDR2 SVGAGI. V shed 7 bases, J shed 4 bases, and the junction held 2 bases outside the gene matches. This CDR3 has 13 amino acids. The CDR3 loop reads CASTGRGTGELFF. CDR3 nucleotide sequence: TGTGCCAGCACCGGGAGGGGCACCGGGGAGCTGTTTTTT.

This chain joins TRBV9 and TRBJ1-1, with unresolved D. Looked up from germline, CDR1 is SGDLS and CDR2 is YYNGEE. V lost 0 bases and J 0 bases, leaving 12 bases between the germline ends. The CDR3 runs to 16 residues. The CDR3: CASSVGSETMNTEAFF. As DNA, the CDR3 is TGTGCCAGCAGCGTAGGGTCTGAAACTATGAACACTGAAGCTTTCTTT.

The rearrangement uses TRBV5-1 and TRBJ1-6, with no clear D. V was clipped by 2 bases and J by 9 bases, with 12 bases between them. From germline, CDR1 is SGHRS and CDR2 YFSETQ. The CDR3 loop spans 14 amino acids. CDR3 amino acids: CASSFFGDSSPLHF. CDR3 DNA sequence: TGCGCCAGCAGCTTCTTCGGGGATAGTTCACCCCTCCACTTT.

V is TRBV7-8 and J is TRBJ2-1; 9 nucleotides match TRBD2. Germline loops: CDR1 SGHVS, CDR2 FQNEAQ. The length of the CDR3 is 14 residues. V trimming: 3 bases; J trimming: 7 bases; junction bases outside the gene matches: 4. The CDR3 spells CASSFPGLANEQFF. The CDR3 bases are TGTGCCAGCAGCTTTCCGGGACTAGCAAATGAGCAGTTCTTC.

The V gene is TRBV5-1, the J gene TRBJ2-1; 7 bases fit TRBD2. Losses at the gene ends were 0 bases for V and 6 bases for J; bases not matched to a gene: 0. In germline, CDR1 is SGHRS, CDR2 YFSETQ. The CDR3 consists of 13 residues. CDR3 DNA: TGCGCCAGCAGCTTGGAGCGGGGCAATGAGCAGTTCTTC. It specifies CASSLERGNEQFF. The entire variable domain, with the rest obtained from reference TRBV5-1 and TRBJ2-1, is as follows: KAGVTQTPRYLIKTRGQQVTLSCSPISGHRSVSWYQQTPGQGLQFLFEYFSETQRNKGNFPGRFSGRQFSNSRSEMNVSTLELGDSALYLCASSLERGNEQFFGPGTRLTVL.

The chain joins TRBV19 to TRBJ1-2, with 8 bases fitting TRBD1. Trimming took 8 bases from V and 0 from J; bases not matched to a gene: 5. Germline V CDR1 and CDR2: LNHDA, SQIVND (reference sequence). The CDR3 totals 14 residues. The CDR3 DNA follows: TGTGCCAGTGGGAACAGGGGGACTAACTATGGCTACACCTTC. Its translation is CASGNRGTNYGYTF.

The chain is built from TRBV24-1 and TRBJ2-5, with D unresolved. The CDR3 consists of 13 residues. The germline V and J ends were trimmed by 9 bases and 4 bases, with 14 bases remaining between them. CDR1 is KGHDR, CDR2 SFDVKD, per germline. CDR3 residues: CATEQRVGETQYF. The CDR3 DNA reads as TGTGCCACCGAGCAGCGTGTGGGAGAGACCCAGTACTTC.

The chain links TRBV7-6 to TRBJ1-2; D gene unclear. This CDR3 spans 16 amino acids. Germline CDR1 and CDR2: SGHVS and FNYEAQ. Trimming took 1 base from V and 4 from J, leaving 16 bases between them. The CDR3 DNA sequence: TGTGCCAGCAGCTTAGAGTCCAGCGGGTCCCTCTATGGCTACACCTTC. The encoded protein is CASSLESSGSLYGYTF.

This chain joins TRBV5-1 and TRBJ1-1, with a possible D match to TRBD1 (6 bases). The CDR3 consists of 13 residues. V lost 6 bases to trimming and J lost 3 bases, with 12 bases between them. CDR1 is SGHRS, CDR2 YFSETQ, per germline. The DNA for the CDR3 is TGCGCCAGCAAAACAGGGATTGACACTGAAGCTTTCTTT. It is translated as CASKTGIDTEAFF. The complete variable domain, with remaining parts taken from reference TRBV5-1 and TRBJ1-1, reads KAGVTQTPRYLIKTRGQQVTLSCSPISGHRSVSWYQQTPGQGLQFLFEYFSETQRNKGNFPGRFSGRQFSNSRSEMNVSTLELGDSALYLCASKTGIDTEAFFGQGTRLTVV.

The chain combines TRBV11-3 with TRBJ1-6; D remains unclear. This CDR3 has 13 amino acids. With 0 bases removed from V and 7 bases from J, the gap between germline ends came to 4 bases. Germline assignment: CDR1 SGHNT and CDR2 YENEEA. For the CDR3, the DNA is TGTGCCAGCAGCTTAGATCCGAATTCACCCCTCCACTTT. Translated, it gives CASSLDPNSPLHF. Full variable domain (outside the CDR3, taken from reference TRBV11-3 and TRBJ1-6): EAGVVQSPRYKIIEKKQPVAFWCNPISGHNTLYWYLQNLGQGPELLIRYENEEAVDDSQLPKDRFSAERLKGVDSTLKIQPAELGDSAVYLCASSLDPNSPLHFGNGTRLTVT.

This clone occurred once. This sequence joins TRBV7-2 and TRBJ2-1; perhaps TRBD2 as D (6 bases). The CDR3 runs to 18 residues. Trimming removed 7 bases from V and 1 base from J, with 23 bases in between. Per germline, CDR1 SGHTA and CDR2 FQGNSA. As DNA, the CDR3 is TGTGCCAGCACGGGGAGGCGCGGGACGGTAGGTTCCTACAATGAGCAGTTCTTC. Translated: CASTGRRGTVGSYNEQFF.

A few counts support this clone. The gene calls are TRBV6-4 and TRBJ2-2; D is possibly TRBD1 (6 bases). This CDR3 is 15 amino acids long. V was clipped by 0 bases and J by 5 bases, with 10 bases between them. Looked up from germline, CDR1 is MRHNA and CDR2 is SNTAGT. CDR3 loop: CASSDSTQGTGELFF. CDR3 in DNA: TGTGCCAGCAGTGACTCGACCCAGGGGACCGGGGAGCTGTTTTTT.

J is TRBJ2-1 and V is TRBV9; TRBD2 matches at 7 bases. The CDR3 contains 14 residues. Losses at the gene ends were 4 bases for V and 9 bases for J; bases not matched to a gene: 10. Germline V CDR1 and CDR2: SGDLS, YYNGEE. CDR3 amino acids: CASSPPGGSGEQFF. CDR3 in DNA: TGTGCCAGCAGCCCCCCGGGGGGTTCGGGTGAGCAGTTCTTC.

The gene calls are TRBV18 and TRBJ1-2; 7 bases fit TRBD1. This CDR3 is built from 14 residues. With V trimmed by 3 bases and J by 4 bases, 5 bases remained unmatched. Looked up from germline, CDR1 is KGHSH and CDR2 is LQKENI. CDR3 sequence reads: CASSPPGTAYGYTF. The CDR3 DNA sequence: TGTGCCAGCTCACCGCCCGGGACAGCCTATGGCTACACCTTC.